This is a list of T cell receptor beta chains from one sample in a study of siplizumab effects on memory and regulatory T cells. For these TCRs, the target antigens are not known. Assay used: immunoSEQ multiplex PCR; TCRdb lists only in-frame clones, some missing. The data show thousands of clones, 36% seen once. Sample: CFSE-low (dividing) CD8+ T cells sorted from an allogeneic mixed lymphocyte reaction. Receptors were obtained from a human donor in good health; the cells came from an allogeneic mixed lymphocyte reaction. Both conserved end residues are part of each CDR3. Fields, in order: clone size, D gene, J gene, V gene, CDR3 DNA, CDR3 protein. The D gene is left open where the match is weak. Not all rows give a size; the values are once, few, many and, for expanded clones, a class.

>medium-sized|NA|TRBJ2-2|TRBV6-5
TGTGCCAGCAGTTCATTGGTCCTTTTAAGGGCCGGGGAGCTGTTTTTT
CASSSLVLLRAGELFF
>NA|NA|TRBJ2-1|TRBV5-1
TGCGCCAGCAGCTTGGACTCCCCGGGAGATGAGCAGTTCTTC
CASSLDSPGDEQFF
>medium-sized|TRBD2|TRBJ2-2|TRBV7-6
TGTGCCAGCAGCCTTCTCCGAACTAGCGGGACCGGGGAGCTGTTTTTT
CASSLLRTSGTGELFF
>large|NA|TRBJ2-2|TRBV21-1
TGTGCCAGCATTCCCTGGGACAGGGACACCGGGGAGCTGTTTTTT
CASIPWDRDTGELFF
>NA|TRBD2|TRBJ2-1|TRBV9
TGTGCCAGCAGCGTGGGGACTAGCGTGGGCCATGAGCAGTTCTTC
CASSVGTSVGHEQFF
>once|NA|TRBJ2-5|TRBV27
TGTGCCAGCAGTTCCCTCCGGGACGACATGGAGACCCAGTACTTC
CASSSLRDDMETQYF
>medium-sized|TRBD1|TRBJ2-7|TRBV5-4
TGTGCCAGCAGCTGGGGACAGGGCGAGCAGTACTTC
CASSWGQGEQYF
>NA|NA|TRBJ2-1|TRBV5-8
TGTGCCAGCAGCATTGCGACCTACAATGAGCAGTTCTTC
CASSIATYNEQFF
>NA|NA|TRBJ1-1|TRBV7-9
TGTGCCAGCAGGGCAGGACTCTCGAACACTGAAGCTTTCTTT
CASRAGLSNTEAFF
>medium-sized|NA|TRBJ2-2|TRBV19
TGTGCCAGTAGTATTCTGGGATCGAACACCGGGGAGCTGTTTTTT
CASSILGSNTGELFF
>NA|NA|TRBJ2-7|TRBV5-5
TGTGCCAGCAGCTTAGGGTTCGGGGGAAACTACGAGCAGTACTTC
CASSLGFGGNYEQYF
>medium-sized|TRBD1|TRBJ2-1|TRBV29-1
TGCAGCGTTCCGGCAGGGGGAGATGAGCAGTTCTTC
CSVPAGGDEQFF
>NA|TRBD2|TRBJ2-1|TRBV7-3
TGTGCCAGCAGCTTAACGGGCGCGGGGGGAACCAATGAGCAGTTCTTC
CASSLTGAGGTNEQFF
>few|TRBD1|TRBJ1-5|TRBV19
TGTGCCAGTAGTACGGGACAGGGCGTCGAGCAGCCCCAGCATTTT
CASSTGQGVEQPQHF
>medium-sized|NA|TRBJ1-3|TRBV6-5
TGTGCCAGCAGTCGTGCGGGGGTTGACATATATTTT
CASSRAGVDIYF
>NA|NA|TRBJ2-1|TRBV4-3
TGCGCCAGCAGCCAAGATACGGGGTCAGGGGCTTACAATGAGCAGTTCTTC
CASSQDTGSGAYNEQFF
>NA|NA|TRBJ2-1|TRBV4-2
TGTGCCAGCAGCTTGGCCCTCTACAATGAGCAGTTCTTC
CASSLALYNEQFF
>medium-sized|TRBD1|TRBJ1-2|TRBV2
TGTGCCAGCAGTGAAGAGAGAACTTTTGGGCCGGGACAGGGGACTTACACCTTC
CASSEERTFGPGQGTYTF
>medium-sized|NA|TRBJ2-7|TRBV11-3
TGTGCCAGCGCCAAAGACAGGACGGGTTCCTACGAGCAGTACTTC
CASAKDRTGSYEQYF
>medium-sized|TRBD1|TRBJ1-4|TRBV7-9
TGTGCCAGCAGCGCCTCCGGGACAGATGAAAAACTGTTTTTT
CASSASGTDEKLFF
>few|NA|TRBJ1-1|TRBV28
TGTGCCAGCAGTCGTAGCGGCCCAACGGGCTACACTGAAGCTTTCTTT
CASSRSGPTGYTEAFF
>once|NA|TRBJ1-5|TRBV6-5
TGTGCCAGCAGTTACCCAGGGGGCAATCAGCCCCAGCATTTT
CASSYPGGNQPQHF
>NA|NA|TRBJ1-4|TRBV19
TGTGCCAGTAGTATTGGACTATATGAAAAACTGTTTTTT
CASSIGLYEKLFF
>few|NA|TRBJ1-3|TRBV7-9
TGTGCCAGCAGCTTAACAGGGTCGGAAGGAAACACCATATATTTT
CASSLTGSEGNTIYF
>few|NA|TRBJ1-4|TRBV7-9
TGTGCCGCGGCAGGGGATAATGAAAAACTGTTTTTT
CAAAGDNEKLFF
>NA|TRBD1|TRBJ1-2|TRBV19
TGTGCCAGTAGTCCACAGGGGGCGTACTATGGCTACACCTTC
CASSPQGAYYGYTF
>NA|NA|TRBJ2-7|TRBV4-1
TGCGCCAGCAGCCAAGGACTTCGGGGCGAGCAGTACTTC
CASSQGLRGEQYF
>NA|TRBD1|TRBJ2-7|TRBV7-9
TGTGCCAGTAGCCCCGGGACAGGTGCCTACGAGCAGTACTTC
CASSPGTGAYEQYF
>NA|TRBD1|TRBJ2-1|TRBV4-3
TGCGCCAGCAGCCAAGATAGACAGGGGGCCTATGAGCAGTTCTTC
CASSQDRQGAYEQFF
>few|NA|TRBJ2-3|TRBV27
TGTGCCAGCAGTCGGATCAACACAGATACGCAGTATTTT
CASSRINTDTQYF
>once|TRBD1|TRBJ2-7|TRBV7-9
TGTGCCAGCAGCTGGGGGCAGGGGGCCTACGAGCAGTACTTC
CASSWGQGAYEQYF
>few|TRBD1|TRBJ2-5|TRBV7-9
TGTGCCAGCAGCTTAGAGGGGGCCGAGACCCAGTACTTC
CASSLEGAETQYF
>medium-sized|TRBD2|TRBJ2-1|TRBV7-9
TGTGCCAGCAGCAAGACTAGCGGGTCCTACAATGAGCAGTTCTTC
CASSKTSGSYNEQFF
>few|TRBD1|TRBJ2-7|TRBV6-5
TGTGCCAGCAGTTACGGGACAGGGGGCAACGAGCAGTACTTC
CASSYGTGGNEQYF
>few|NA|TRBJ1-1|TRBV4-2
TGTGCCAGCAGCCAAGTGGAGATAGAAAAAGCTTTCTTT
CASSQVEIEKAFF
>NA|TRBD1|TRBJ2-5|TRBV6-1
TGTGCCACATCTCCGGGACAGGGTAGTTGGGAGACCCAGTACTTC
CATSPGQGSWETQYF
>few|TRBD1|TRBJ2-1|TRBV27
TGTGCCAGCAGTGGACAGGGTTGGAATGAGCAGTTCTTC
CASSGQGWNEQFF
>few|NA|TRBJ2-1|TRBV11-3
TGTGCCAGCAGCGTGGGACCGCGTTTACACAATGAGCAGTTCTTC
CASSVGPRLHNEQFF
>medium-sized|TRBD2|TRBJ2-3|TRBV28
TGTGCCAGCAGGAAGCGGGAGGCGGGAGATACGCAGTATTTT
CASRKREAGDTQYF
>once|NA|TRBJ2-7|TRBV7-5
TGTGCCAGCAGCTTAGACGACAGGGGAGCCTACGAGCAGTACTTC
CASSLDDRGAYEQYF
>NA|TRBD1|TRBJ2-7|TRBV27
TGTGCCAGCAGTCTCAATCCGGGACAGGGGAAATACGAGCAGTACTTC
CASSLNPGQGKYEQYF
>medium-sized|NA|TRBJ2-7|TRBV19
TGTGCCAGTAGTATCGGCAGGGGTTCCTACGAGCAGTACTTC
CASSIGRGSYEQYF
>NA|TRBD1|TRBJ2-7|TRBV5-6
TGTGCCAGCAGCTGGGGGACAGGGGCCTACGAGCAGTACTTC
CASSWGTGAYEQYF
>NA|NA|TRBJ2-2|TRBV6-4
TGTGCCAGCGGGGACGGAAACACCGGGGAGCTGTTTTTT
CASGDGNTGELFF
>NA|TRBD2|TRBJ2-5|TRBV27
TGTGCCAGCAGTTTGACGGGAGGTCATCGGGGGACCCAGTACTTC
CASSLTGGHRGTQYF
>NA|TRBD2|TRBJ2-7|TRBV6-5
TGTGCCAGCAGTTCTCTAGCGGGACGGTCCTACGAGCAGTACTTC
CASSSLAGRSYEQYF